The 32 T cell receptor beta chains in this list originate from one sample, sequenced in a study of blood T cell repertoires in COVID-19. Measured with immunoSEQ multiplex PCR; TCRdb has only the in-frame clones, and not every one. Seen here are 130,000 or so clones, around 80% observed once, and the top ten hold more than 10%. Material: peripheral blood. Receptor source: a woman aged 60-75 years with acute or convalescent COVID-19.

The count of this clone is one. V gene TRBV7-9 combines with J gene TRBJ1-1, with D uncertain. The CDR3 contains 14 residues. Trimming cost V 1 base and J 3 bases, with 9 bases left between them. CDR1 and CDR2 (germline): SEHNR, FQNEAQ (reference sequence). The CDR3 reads CASSLVLTHTEAFF. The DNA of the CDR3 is TGTGCCAGCAGCTTAGTATTGACACACACTGAAGCTTTCTTT.

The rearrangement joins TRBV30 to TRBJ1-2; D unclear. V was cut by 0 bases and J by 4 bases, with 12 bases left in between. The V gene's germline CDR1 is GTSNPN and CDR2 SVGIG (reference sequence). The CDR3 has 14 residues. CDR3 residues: CAWSVLNPTYGYTF. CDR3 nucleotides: TGTGCCTGGAGTGTACTGAATCCTACCTATGGCTACACCTTC.

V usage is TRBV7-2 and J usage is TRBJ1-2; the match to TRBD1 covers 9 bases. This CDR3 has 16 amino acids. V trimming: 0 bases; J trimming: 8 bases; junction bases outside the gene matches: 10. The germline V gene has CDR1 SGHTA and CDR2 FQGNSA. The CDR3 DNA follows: TGTGCCAGCAGCTTAGCCCACAACCGACAGGGGGACGGCTACACCTTC. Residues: CASSLAHNRQGDGYTF.

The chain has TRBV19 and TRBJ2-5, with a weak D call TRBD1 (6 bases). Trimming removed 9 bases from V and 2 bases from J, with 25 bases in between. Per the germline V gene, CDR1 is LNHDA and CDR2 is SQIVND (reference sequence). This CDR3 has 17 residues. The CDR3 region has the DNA TGTGCCAGGATTCGACCTCAAGACAGGACGGGACAAGAGACCCAGTACTTC. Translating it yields CARIRPQDRTGQETQYF.

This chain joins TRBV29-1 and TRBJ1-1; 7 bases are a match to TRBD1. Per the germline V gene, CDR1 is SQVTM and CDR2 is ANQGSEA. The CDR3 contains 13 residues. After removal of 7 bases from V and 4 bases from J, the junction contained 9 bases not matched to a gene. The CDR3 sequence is CSAETGLVTEAFF. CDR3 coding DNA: TGCAGCGCCGAGACAGGGCTGGTCACTGAAGCTTTCTTT.

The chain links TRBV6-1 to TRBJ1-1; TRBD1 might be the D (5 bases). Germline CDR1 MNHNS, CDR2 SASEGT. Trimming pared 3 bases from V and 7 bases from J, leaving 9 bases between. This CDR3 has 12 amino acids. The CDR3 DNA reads TGTGCCAGCAGTGAGTGGAGGGGTGAAGCTTTCTTT. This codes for CASSEWRGEAFF.

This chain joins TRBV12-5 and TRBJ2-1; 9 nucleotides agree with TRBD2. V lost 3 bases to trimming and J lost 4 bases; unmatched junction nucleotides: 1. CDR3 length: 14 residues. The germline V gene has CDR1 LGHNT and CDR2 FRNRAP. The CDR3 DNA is TGTGCTAGTGGTTTAGCGGGGGGATACAATGAGCAGTTCTTC. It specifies CASGLAGGYNEQFF.

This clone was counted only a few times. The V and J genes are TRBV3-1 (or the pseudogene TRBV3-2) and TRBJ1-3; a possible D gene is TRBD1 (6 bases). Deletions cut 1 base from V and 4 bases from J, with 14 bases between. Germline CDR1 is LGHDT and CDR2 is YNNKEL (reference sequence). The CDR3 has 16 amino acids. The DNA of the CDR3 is TGTGCCAGCAGCCAAGGGGTCACAGGGACGGGAAACACCATATATTTT. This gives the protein CASSQGVTGTGNTIYF.

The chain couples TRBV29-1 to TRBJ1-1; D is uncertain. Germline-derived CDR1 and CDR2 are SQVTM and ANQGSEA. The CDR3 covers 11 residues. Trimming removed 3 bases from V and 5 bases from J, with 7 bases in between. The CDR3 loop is CSVDYGTEAFF. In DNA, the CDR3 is TGCAGCGTTGATTACGGGACTGAAGCTTTCTTT.

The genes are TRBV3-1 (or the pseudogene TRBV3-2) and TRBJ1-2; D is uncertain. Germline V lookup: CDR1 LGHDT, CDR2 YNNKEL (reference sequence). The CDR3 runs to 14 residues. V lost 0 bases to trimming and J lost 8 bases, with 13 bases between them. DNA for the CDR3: TGTGCCAGCAGCCAAGATGGTTGGGTGGAGGGCTACACCTTC. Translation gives CASSQDGWVEGYTF.

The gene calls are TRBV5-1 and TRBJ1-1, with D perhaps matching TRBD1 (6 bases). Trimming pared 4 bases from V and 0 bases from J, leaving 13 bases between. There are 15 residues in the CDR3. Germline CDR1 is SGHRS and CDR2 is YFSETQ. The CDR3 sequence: CASSPGGGLNTEAFF. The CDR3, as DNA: TGCGCCAGCAGCCCTGGGGGGGGCTTGAACACTGAAGCTTTCTTT.

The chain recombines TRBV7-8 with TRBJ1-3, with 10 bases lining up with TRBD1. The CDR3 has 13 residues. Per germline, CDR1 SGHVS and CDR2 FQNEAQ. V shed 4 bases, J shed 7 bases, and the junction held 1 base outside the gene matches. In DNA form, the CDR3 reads TGTGCCAGCAGCTCGGGACAGGGGAACACCATATATTTT. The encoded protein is CASSSGQGNTIYF. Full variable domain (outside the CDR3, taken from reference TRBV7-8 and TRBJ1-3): GAGVSQSPRYKVAKRGQDVALRCDPISGHVSLFWYQQALGQGPEFLTYFQNEAQLDKSGLPSDRFFAERPEGSVSTLKIQRTQQEDSAVYLCASSSGQGNTIYFGEGSWLTVV.

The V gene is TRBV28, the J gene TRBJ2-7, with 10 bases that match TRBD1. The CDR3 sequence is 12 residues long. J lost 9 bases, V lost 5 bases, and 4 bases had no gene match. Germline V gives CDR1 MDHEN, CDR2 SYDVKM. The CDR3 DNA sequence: TGTGCCAGCAGTGTCGGACAGGGGGGGCAGTACTTC. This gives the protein CASSVGQGGQYF.

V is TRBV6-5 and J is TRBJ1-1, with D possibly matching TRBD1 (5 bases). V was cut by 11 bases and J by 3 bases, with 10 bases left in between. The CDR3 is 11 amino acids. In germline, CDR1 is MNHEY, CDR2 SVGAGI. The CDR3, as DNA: TGTGCCGGGGGGGGGTACACTGAAGCTTTCTTT. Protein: CAGGGYTEAFF.

CDR3 sequence reads: CASSLVTPPTYGYTF. The DNA of the CDR3 is TGTGCCAGCAGCTTAGTAACACCCCCCACCTATGGCTACACCTTC. The rearrangement uses TRBV5-5 and TRBJ1-2, with D hard to call. V was trimmed by 2 bases and J by 4 bases, leaving 15 bases between them. CDR1 is SGHKS and CDR2 is YYEKEE in the germline V gene (reference sequence). This CDR3 spans 15 amino acids.

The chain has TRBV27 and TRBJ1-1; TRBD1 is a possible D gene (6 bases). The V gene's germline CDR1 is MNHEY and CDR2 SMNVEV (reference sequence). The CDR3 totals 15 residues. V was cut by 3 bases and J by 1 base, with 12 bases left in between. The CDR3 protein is CASSFNDRRNTEAFF. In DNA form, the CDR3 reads TGTGCCAGCAGTTTTAACGACAGGAGGAACACTGAAGCTTTCTTT.

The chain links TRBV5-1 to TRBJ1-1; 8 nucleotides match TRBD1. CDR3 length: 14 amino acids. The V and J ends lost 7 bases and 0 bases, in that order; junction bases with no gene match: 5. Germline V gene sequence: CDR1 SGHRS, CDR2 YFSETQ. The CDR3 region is CASSYRGMNTEAFF. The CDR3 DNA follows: TGCGCCAGCTCCTACAGGGGGATGAACACTGAAGCTTTCTTT.

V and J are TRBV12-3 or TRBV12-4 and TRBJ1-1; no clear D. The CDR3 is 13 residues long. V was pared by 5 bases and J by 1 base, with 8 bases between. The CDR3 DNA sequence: TGTGCCAGCAGTCCCTTCCCGAACACTGAAGCTTTCTTT. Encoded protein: CASSPFPNTEAFF.

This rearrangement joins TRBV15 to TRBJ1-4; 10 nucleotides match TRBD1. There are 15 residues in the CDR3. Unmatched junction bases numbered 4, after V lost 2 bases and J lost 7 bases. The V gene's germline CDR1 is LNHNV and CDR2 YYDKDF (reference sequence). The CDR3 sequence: CATSRLGTGVEKLFF. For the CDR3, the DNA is TGTGCCACCAGCAGACTAGGGACAGGGGTTGAAAAACTGTTTTTT.

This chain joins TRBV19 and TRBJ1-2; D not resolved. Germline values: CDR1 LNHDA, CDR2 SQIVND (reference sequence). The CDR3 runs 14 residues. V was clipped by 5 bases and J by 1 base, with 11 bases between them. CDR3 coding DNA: TGTGCCAGTAGTCCCCAGTTGTATAACTATGGCTACACCTTC. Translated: CASSPQLYNYGYTF.

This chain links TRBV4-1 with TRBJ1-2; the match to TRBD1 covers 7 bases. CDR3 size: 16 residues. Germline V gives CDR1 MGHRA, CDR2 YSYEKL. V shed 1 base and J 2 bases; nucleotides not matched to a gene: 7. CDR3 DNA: TGCGCCAGCAGCCAAGTGAAGACACAGGGGAACTATGGCTACACCTTC. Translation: CASSQVKTQGNYGYTF.

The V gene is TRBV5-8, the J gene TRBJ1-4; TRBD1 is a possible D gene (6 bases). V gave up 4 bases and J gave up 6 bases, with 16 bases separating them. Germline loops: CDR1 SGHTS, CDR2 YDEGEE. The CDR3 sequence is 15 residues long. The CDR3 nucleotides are TGTGCCAGCAGCATTGGACAGACGGAGGATGAAAAACTGTTTTTT. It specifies CASSIGQTEDEKLFF.

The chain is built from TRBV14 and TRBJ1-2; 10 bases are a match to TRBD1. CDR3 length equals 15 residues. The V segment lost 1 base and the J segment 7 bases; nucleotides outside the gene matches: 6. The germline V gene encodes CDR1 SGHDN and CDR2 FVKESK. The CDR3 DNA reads TGTGCCAGCAGCCAAGCCGGGACAGGGGTATTTGGCTACACCTTC. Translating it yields CASSQAGTGVFGYTF.

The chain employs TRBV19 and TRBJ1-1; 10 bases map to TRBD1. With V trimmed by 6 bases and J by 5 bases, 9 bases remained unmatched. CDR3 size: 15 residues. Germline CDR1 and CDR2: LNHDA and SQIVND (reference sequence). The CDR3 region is CASRESTGGVTEAFF. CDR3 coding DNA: TGTGCCAGTAGGGAATCGACAGGGGGCGTAACTGAAGCTTTCTTT.

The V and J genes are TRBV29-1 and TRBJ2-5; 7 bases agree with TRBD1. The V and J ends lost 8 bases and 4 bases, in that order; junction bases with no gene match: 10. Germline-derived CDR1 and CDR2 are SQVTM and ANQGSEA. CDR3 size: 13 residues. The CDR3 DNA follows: TGCAGCTTGGAGACAGGGAAGGGAGAGACCCAGTACTTC. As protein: CSLETGKGETQYF.

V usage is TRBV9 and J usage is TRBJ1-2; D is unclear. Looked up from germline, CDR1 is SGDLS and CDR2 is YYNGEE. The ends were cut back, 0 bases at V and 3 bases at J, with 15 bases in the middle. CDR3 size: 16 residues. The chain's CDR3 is CASSVGRGGPDYGYTF. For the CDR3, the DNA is TGTGCCAGCAGCGTAGGACGGGGAGGGCCCGACTATGGCTACACCTTC.

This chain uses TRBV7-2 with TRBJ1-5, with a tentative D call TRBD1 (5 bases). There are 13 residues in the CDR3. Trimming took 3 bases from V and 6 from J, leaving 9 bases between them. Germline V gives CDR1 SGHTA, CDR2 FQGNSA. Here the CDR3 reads CASSFGGGQPQHF. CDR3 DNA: TGTGCCAGCAGCTTTGGGGGGGGTCAGCCCCAGCATTTT.

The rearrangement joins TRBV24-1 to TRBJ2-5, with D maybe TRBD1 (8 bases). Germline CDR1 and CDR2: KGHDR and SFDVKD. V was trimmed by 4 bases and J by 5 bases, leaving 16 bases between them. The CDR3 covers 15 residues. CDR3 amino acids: CATSDTGGGSETQYF. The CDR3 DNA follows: TGTGCCACCAGTGACACAGGGGGGGGAAGCGAGACCCAGTACTTC.

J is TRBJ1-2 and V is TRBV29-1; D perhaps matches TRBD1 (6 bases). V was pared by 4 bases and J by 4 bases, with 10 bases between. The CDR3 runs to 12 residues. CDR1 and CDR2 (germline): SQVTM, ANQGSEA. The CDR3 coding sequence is TGCAGCGTTGGGGGAGGGGGCTATGGCTACACCTTC. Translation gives CSVGGGGYGYTF.

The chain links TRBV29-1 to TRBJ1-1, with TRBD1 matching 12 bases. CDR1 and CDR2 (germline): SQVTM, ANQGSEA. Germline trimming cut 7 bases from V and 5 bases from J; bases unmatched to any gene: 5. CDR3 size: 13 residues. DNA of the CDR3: TGCAGCGGGGGGACAGGGGGCCGAACTGAAGCTTTCTTT. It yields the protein CSGGTGGRTEAFF.

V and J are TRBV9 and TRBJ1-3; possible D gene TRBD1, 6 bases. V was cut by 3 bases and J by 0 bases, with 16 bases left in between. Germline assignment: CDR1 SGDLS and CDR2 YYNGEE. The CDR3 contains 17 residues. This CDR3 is CASSESGTTYSGNTIYF. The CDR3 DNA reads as TGTGCCAGCAGCGAATCCGGGACAACCTACTCTGGAAACACCATATATTTT.

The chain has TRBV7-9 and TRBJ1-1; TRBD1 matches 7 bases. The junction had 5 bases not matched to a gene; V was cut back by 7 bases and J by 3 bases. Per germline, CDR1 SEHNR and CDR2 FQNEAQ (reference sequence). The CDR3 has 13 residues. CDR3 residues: CASTDRVDTEAFF. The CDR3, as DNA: TGTGCCAGCACCGACAGGGTAGACACTGAAGCTTTCTTT.